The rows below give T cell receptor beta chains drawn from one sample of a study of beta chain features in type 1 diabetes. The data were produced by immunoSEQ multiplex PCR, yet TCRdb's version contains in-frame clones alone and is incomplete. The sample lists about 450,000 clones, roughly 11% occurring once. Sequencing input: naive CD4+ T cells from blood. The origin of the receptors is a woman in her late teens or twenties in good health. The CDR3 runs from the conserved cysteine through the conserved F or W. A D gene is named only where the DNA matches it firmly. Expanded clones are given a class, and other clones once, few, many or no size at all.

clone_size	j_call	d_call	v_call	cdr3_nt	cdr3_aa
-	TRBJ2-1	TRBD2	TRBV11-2	TGTGCCAGCAGACGAGGACTAGCGGGTCCCGTAGTAAATGAGCAGTTCTTC	CASRRGLAGPVVNEQFF
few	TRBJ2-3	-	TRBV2	TGTGCCAGCAGTGAAGACAATAATACGCAGTATTTT	CASSEDNNTQYF
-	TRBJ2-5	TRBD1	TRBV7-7	TGTGCTAGCAGCTTAGGCCCCGGGACAGGGTTAGAGACCCAGTACTTC	CASSLGPGTGLETQYF
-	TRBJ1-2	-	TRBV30	TGTGCCTGGAGTGTAGCGGCCAGATACACCTTC	CAWSVAARYTF
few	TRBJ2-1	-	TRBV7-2	TGTGCCAGCAGCTCCTATGTGGGGTCCTACAATGAGCAGTTCTTC	CASSSYVGSYNEQFF
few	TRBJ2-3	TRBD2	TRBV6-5	TGTGCCAGCAGGAGACTAGCGGGCACAGATACGCAGTATTTT	CASRRLAGTDTQYF
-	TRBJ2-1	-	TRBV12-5	TGTGCTAGTGGTTTGGTGCCCGTTCCCAATGAGCAGTTCTTC	CASGLVPVPNEQFF
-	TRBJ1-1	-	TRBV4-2	TGTGCCAGCAGCCTCCTATCGGAGAACACTGAAGCTTTCTTT	CASSLLSENTEAFF
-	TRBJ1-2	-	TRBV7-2	TGTGCCAGCAGCTTGGGGCGGAATACGGGCTACACCTTC	CASSLGRNTGYTF
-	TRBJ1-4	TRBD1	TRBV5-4	TGTGCCAGCAGCTTGACGAACAGGGGCGCAGATGAAAAACTGTTTTTT	CASSLTNRGADEKLFF
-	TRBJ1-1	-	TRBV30	TGTGCCTGGGTAACAGGGAACACTGAAGCTTTCTTT	CAWVTGNTEAFF
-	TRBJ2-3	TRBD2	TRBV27	TGTGCCAGCAGTTCCTCGGGGCGGGGGTTGACCACAGATACGCAGTATTTT	CASSSSGRGLTTDTQYF
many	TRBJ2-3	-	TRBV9	TGTGCCAGCAGCGTAGCTGATACGCAGTATTTT	CASSVADTQYF
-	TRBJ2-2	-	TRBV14	TGTGCCAGCAGCCAAGGTCACTGGGGCGGGGAGCTGTTTTTT	CASSQGHWGGELFF
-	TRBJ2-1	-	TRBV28	TGTGCCAGCAGAACAGCCGGGACCAACAGGAATGAGCAGTTCTTC	CASRTAGTNRNEQFF
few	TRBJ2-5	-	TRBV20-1	TGCAGTGCTAGACAGACCGCTACCCAGTACTTC	CSARQTATQYF
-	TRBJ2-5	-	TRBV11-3	TGTGCCAGCAGCTTAGCCCCGGGGGGCCGGACCCAGTACTTC	CASSLAPGGRTQYF
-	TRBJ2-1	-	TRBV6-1	TGTGCCAGCAGTGAAATGGGAACTAGCTTGTTCCTCAATGAGCAGTTCTTC	CASSEMGTSLFLNEQFF
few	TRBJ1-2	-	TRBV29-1	TGCAGCGTTTCGGAATACACCTTC	CSVSEYTF
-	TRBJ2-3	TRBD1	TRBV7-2	TGTGCCAGCAGCGAGGACAGGGCAAGAGATACGCAGTATTTT	CASSEDRARDTQYF
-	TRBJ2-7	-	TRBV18	TGTGCCAGCTCGGGGACCGCGGGTCACGAGCAGTACTTC	CASSGTAGHEQYF
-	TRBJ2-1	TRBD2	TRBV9	TGTGCCAGCAGCATTCACGATAGCGGGTACAATGAGCAGTTCTTC	CASSIHDSGYNEQFF
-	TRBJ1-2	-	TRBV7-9	TGTGCCAGCAGCTTAGGTGGATTAGGTGGCTACACCTTC	CASSLGGLGGYTF
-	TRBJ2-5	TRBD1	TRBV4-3	TGCGCCAGCAGCAGGGGACAGCAAGAGACCCAGTACTTC	CASSRGQQETQYF
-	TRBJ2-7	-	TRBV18	TGTGCCAGCTCACCAAGCGACAGTGGCGAGCAGTACTTC	CASSPSDSGEQYF
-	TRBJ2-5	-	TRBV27	TGTGCCAGCAGTTCTTCCCAAGAGACCCAGTACTTC	CASSSSQETQYF